This section outlines one T cell receptor (beta chain) sequence together with its context. The sample comes from a study of blood T cell repertoires in COVID-19. About the research overall: Sample material is recorded as cDNA or gDNA derived from T cells, B-cell-depleted T cells, or PBMCs.

As originally analysed: Amplification from reference gene primers served as the basis for estimated nucleated cell counts. Assay used: immunoSEQ multiplex PCR; TCRdb lists only in-frame clones, some missing. From that table come the V and J calls and clone size; the DNA was used to work out D and trimming. The sample carries roughly 240,000 clones, 75% to 85% recorded once. The sequence derives from a man in his forties or fifties who had recovered from COVID-19. Material for sequencing was peripheral blood.

The CDR3 region has the DNA TGTGCCACCAGTCCCTCCGGGACAGGGGACACCGGGGAGCTGTTTTTT. Protein product: CATSPSGTGDTGELFF. This chain links TRBV24-1 with TRBJ2-2; TRBD1 matches at 10 bases. V trimming: 6 bases; J trimming: 3 bases; junction bases outside the gene matches: 6. Germline V gene data show CDR1 as KGHDR and CDR2 as SFDVKD. The CDR3 totals 16 residues.